The 27 T cell receptor beta chains reported below all come from one sample, sequenced in a study of cytomegalovirus exposure and HLA in healthy donors (dated by TCRdb to about 2017). Library method: the immunoSEQ multiplex PCR assay. For the multiplex PCR, a mixture combining 60 forward primers for TCR Vbeta segments and 13 reverse primers for TCR Jbeta segments was used. TCRdb re-hosts the immuneACCESS table, in-frame sequences only. Its copies lack some clones; in the studies checked, an unresolved V gene accounts for under half of them, and the cause for the rest is not known. The sample table records roughly 150,000 clones; approximately 78% of these occur just once. The ten largest clones capture about 0.98% of the sample. The specimen sequenced was PBMCs. The source of these receptors is a girl aged 2-9 years in good health and CMV-seropositive.

This rearrangement joins TRBV10-3 to TRBJ1-3, with 9 bases identical to TRBD1. The CDR3 length is 15 residues. Germline V lookup: CDR1 ENHRY, CDR2 SYGVKD. Losses at the gene ends were 6 bases for V and 2 bases for J; bases not matched to a gene: 5. The CDR3 spells CAIRRQGVAGNTIYF. The CDR3 bases are TGTGCCATCAGACGACAGGGGGTAGCTGGAAACACCATATATTTT.

The chain joins TRBV27 to TRBJ1-1; D is possibly TRBD1 (6 bases). The CDR3 extends over 14 amino acids. Germline CDR1 is MNHEY and CDR2 is SMNVEV (reference sequence). The V gene lost 5 bases and the J gene lost 6 bases, with 16 bases spanning the gap. The CDR3 nucleotides are TGTGCCAGCAGTCCCCTACAGGGAGTCGCTGAAGCTTTCTTT. Encoded protein: CASSPLQGVAEAFF.

The chain combines TRBV28 with TRBJ1-1; tentatively, D is TRBD1 (5 bases). V dropped 5 bases and J dropped 7 bases, with 20 bases sitting between them. CDR1 and CDR2 (germline): MDHEN, SYDVKM. The CDR3 spans 15 residues. The CDR3 DNA is TGTGCCAGCAGTCAGCCCTGGGGGGTGAAGGTTGAAGCTTTCTTT. This gives the protein CASSQPWGVKVEAFF.

The chain has TRBV7-2 and TRBJ2-1; maybe TRBD2 (5 bases). The CDR3 covers 15 residues. V lost 4 bases and J lost 8, with 18 bases in between. Germline CDR1 is SGHTA and CDR2 is FQGNSA. The CDR3 sequence is CASSSQGGEGYEQFF. CDR3 DNA sequence: TGTGCCAGCAGCTCCCAAGGAGGCGAGGGCTATGAGCAGTTCTTC.

The chain links TRBV14 to TRBJ2-3; 14 bases line up with TRBD2. The CDR3 runs 16 residues. V was clipped by 3 bases and J by 1 base; unmatched bases: 0. Germline V CDR1 and CDR2: SGHDN, FVKESK. For the CDR3, the DNA is TGTGCCAGCAGCCAGGGACTAGCGGGAGGCACAGATACGCAGTATTTT. Amino acid sequence: CASSQGLAGGTDTQYF.

This chain links TRBV6-4 with TRBJ1-1; 8 positions match TRBD1. Germline V gene lookup returns CDR1 MRHNA and CDR2 SNTAGT. CDR3 size: 15 residues. V lost 5 bases, J lost 3 bases, and 8 bases stayed unmatched. In nucleotides, the CDR3 is TGTGCCAGCAGTCCTACAGGGGGAAAGGACACTGAAGCTTTCTTT. Translated: CASSPTGGKDTEAFF.

The chain is built from TRBV10-3 and TRBJ1-4, with 9 bases fitting TRBD1. The CDR3 has 14 amino acids. CDR1 is ENHRY, CDR2 SYGVKD, per germline. Trimming at V came to 10 bases and at J to 6 bases, leaving 9 bases not matched to a gene. DNA for the CDR3: TGTGCCACTCAGGGGACAGGGAGGGATGAAAAACTGTTTTTT. It encodes CATQGTGRDEKLFF.

This chain links TRBV2 with TRBJ1-3; 9 bases align to TRBD1. The germline gives CDR1 SNHLY, CDR2 FYNNEI. The J segment lost 4 bases and the V segment lost 6 bases, leaving 7 bases of the junction unmatched. The CDR3 totals 15 residues. The CDR3 spells CASSADRGRGNTIYF. CDR3 nucleotides: TGTGCCAGCAGCGCAGACAGGGGGAGAGGAAACACCATATATTTT.

This clone has more than one count but fewer than ten. The chain carries TRBV19 and TRBJ1-1, with 7 bases matching TRBD1. This CDR3 is 15 amino acids long. V trimming: 3 bases; J trimming: 1 base; junction bases outside the gene matches: 5. Germline loops: CDR1 LNHDA, CDR2 SQIVND (reference sequence). For the CDR3, the DNA is TGTGCCAGTAGTATCCTACACAGGGGGAACACTGAAGCTTTCTTT. This codes for CASSILHRGNTEAFF.

The J gene is TRBJ1-2, the V gene TRBV7-9; D perhaps matches TRBD1 (6 bases). The germline V gene has CDR1 SEHNR and CDR2 FQNEAQ (reference sequence). The V gene lost 5 bases and the J gene lost 7 bases, with 17 bases spanning the gap. The CDR3 runs to 14 residues. The CDR3 spells CASSVNPGGFGYTF. The CDR3 nucleotides are TGTGCCAGCAGCGTAAACCCGGGGGGCTTTGGCTACACCTTC.

This clone turned up a few times. V is TRBV7-9 and J is TRBJ2-3, with 9 bases matching TRBD1. This CDR3 has 17 residues. Trimming took 0 bases from V and 4 from J; bases not matched to a gene: 8. Germline assignment: CDR1 SEHNR and CDR2 FQNEAQ (reference sequence). CDR3 region: CASSLASGDREADTQYF. CDR3 DNA: TGTGCCAGCAGCTTAGCCTCCGGGGACAGGGAAGCAGATACGCAGTATTTT.

The genes are TRBV10-3 and TRBJ2-3; TRBD1 matches at 8 bases. The CDR3 spans 17 residues. Germline CDR1 reads ENHRY; CDR2 reads SYGVKD. Trimming at V came to 2 bases and at J to 2 bases, leaving 9 bases not matched to a gene. The CDR3, as DNA: TGTGCCATCAGTGAGGGTTCACAGGGGGTTCCCACAGATACGCAGTATTTT. Amino acid sequence: CAISEGSQGVPTDTQYF.

By share, this clone counts as medium-sized. The rearrangement links TRBV5-6 to TRBJ2-1, with 13 bases aligning to TRBD2. This CDR3 contains 18 residues. V was clipped by 3 bases and J by 7 bases; unmatched bases: 13. Germline V CDR1 and CDR2: SGHDT, YYEEEE. DNA for the CDR3: TGTGCCAGCAGCTCCGGGACTAGCGGGATTCGGCGGTTGAATGAGCAGTTCTTC. This codes for CASSSGTSGIRRLNEQFF.

The chain couples TRBV28 to TRBJ2-1; no definite D call. Germline V gene sequence: CDR1 MDHEN, CDR2 SYDVKM. The V and J ends lost 4 bases and 6 bases respectively, with 7 bases between them. The length of the CDR3 is 12 residues. CDR3 bases: TGTGCCAGCAGTTATGTAGCCAATGAGCAGTTCTTC. It codes for CASSYVANEQFF.

The chain carries TRBV27 and TRBJ2-5; perhaps TRBD2 as D (5 bases). The CDR3 covers 14 residues. V shed 5 bases and J shed 0 bases, with 10 bases lying between them. The V gene's germline CDR1 is MNHEY and CDR2 SMNVEV (reference sequence). In DNA form, the CDR3 reads TGTGCCAGCAGTCCCCGACTAAACCAAGAGACCCAGTACTTC. Protein: CASSPRLNQETQYF.

The gene calls are TRBV9 and TRBJ2-1; D not certain. Between the trimmed V and J ends, which lost 4 bases and 3 bases, there was a span of 5 bases. CDR1 SGDLS and CDR2 YYNGEE come from the germline V gene. CDR3 size: 12 residues. The CDR3 DNA reads as TGTGCCAGCAGCCCCAACTACAATGAGCAGTTCTTC. This sequence encodes CASSPNYNEQFF.

This chain joins TRBV7-6 and TRBJ2-5; TRBD2 matches at 13 bases. This CDR3 region has 15 residues. The trim removed 5 bases at V and 3 bases at J, leaving 3 bases unmatched. Germline V gene data show CDR1 as SGHVS and CDR2 as FNYEAQ. The CDR3 here is CASSLGTSGEETQYF. The CDR3 bases are TGTGCCAGCAGCCTCGGGACTAGCGGGGAAGAGACCCAGTACTTC.

A word on this clone: The sample contains more than one DNA sequence encoding this CDR3. The chain employs TRBV18 and TRBJ2-3, with D uncertain. This CDR3 is 14 amino acids long. V was shortened by 1 base and J by 0 bases, with 5 bases between the two germline ends. CDR1 is KGHSH, CDR2 LQKENI, per germline. The DNA for the CDR3 is TGTGCCAGCTCACCACGGGCAAGCACAGATACGCAGTATTTT. Translation gives CASSPRASTDTQYF.

The chain recombines TRBV7-9 with TRBJ1-1, with D unresolved. CDR3 length equals 15 residues. Germline values: CDR1 SEHNR, CDR2 FQNEAQ (reference sequence). Trimming removed 5 bases at V and 6 bases at J, with 19 bases between. The DNA for the CDR3 is TGTGCCAGCAGCCCTCTAGCGAATCGGGCAGCTGAAGCTTTCTTT. Protein sequence: CASSPLANRAAEAFF.

This chain connects TRBV9 to TRBJ1-2; TRBD1 is a possible D gene (5 bases). The CDR3 extends over 13 amino acids. Germline V CDR1 and CDR2: SGDLS, YYNGEE. The V gene lost 4 bases and the J gene lost 9 bases, with 16 bases spanning the gap. The CDR3 reads CASSHSPRDSYTF. The CDR3 coding sequence is TGTGCCAGCAGCCATTCACCCAGGGATAGCTACACCTTC.

This clone showed up just a few times. The V gene is TRBV4-2, the J gene TRBJ2-3; D is possibly TRBD2 (8 bases). CDR1 LGHNA and CDR2 YNFKEQ come from the germline V gene. The ends were cut back, 2 bases at V and 4 bases at J, with 16 bases in the middle. CDR3 length equals 16 residues. The CDR3 nucleotides are TGTGCCAGCAGCCAATCGACGGGAGGGGGCGCAGATACGCAGTATTTT. Encoded protein: CASSQSTGGGADTQYF.

This clone was seen only a few times. The chain links TRBV27 to TRBJ2-1, with 8 bases fitting TRBD1. The CDR3 contains 16 residues. V was clipped by 2 bases and J by 5 bases; unmatched bases: 8. CDR1 and CDR2 (germline): MNHEY, SMNVEV (reference sequence). CDR3 sequence (DNA): TGTGCCAGCAGTTTACCCCAGGGGGCGGAAAACAATGAGCAGTTCTTC. Protein sequence: CASSLPQGAENNEQFF.

This rearrangement joins TRBV6-4 to TRBJ2-3; the D gene is possibly TRBD1 (5 bases). The CDR3 loop spans 16 amino acids. Trimming took 3 bases from V and 2 from J, leaving 15 bases between them. CDR1 is MRHNA and CDR2 is SNTAGT in the germline V gene. CDR3 residues: CASSDGAAGPTDTQYF. The DNA for the CDR3 is TGTGCCAGCAGTGATGGGGCTGCAGGGCCCACAGATACGCAGTATTTT.

This rearrangement joins TRBV4-2 to TRBJ2-5; no reliable D call. The CDR3 contains 15 residues. Germline V lookup: CDR1 LGHNA, CDR2 YNFKEQ. Trimming shortened V by 0 bases and J by 2 bases, and 10 bases separated the two germline ends. CDR3 DNA sequence: TGTGCCAGCAGCCAAGAACTGATACTTCAAGAGACCCAGTACTTC. The encoded protein is CASSQELILQETQYF.

In nucleotides, the CDR3 is TGTGCCAGCAGCCCGAGGACAGGGGGGATGACTGAAGCTTTCTTT. This translates into CASSPRTGGMTEAFF. The chain recombines TRBV4-2 with TRBJ1-1; 10 bases line up with TRBD1. The length of the CDR3 is 15 residues. The trim removed 4 bases at V and 5 bases at J, leaving 7 bases unmatched. The V gene's germline CDR1 is LGHNA and CDR2 YNFKEQ.

CDR3 nucleotide sequence: TGTGCCATCAGCGCCGGGACAGGGGGGTATCAGCCCCAGCATTTT. It codes for CAISAGTGGYQPQHF. The chain recombines TRBV10-3 with TRBJ1-5, with 11 positions matching TRBD1. Trimming removed 6 bases from V and 5 bases from J; junction bases left unmatched: 6. CDR1 and CDR2 from the germline V gene are ENHRY and SYGVKD. The CDR3 has 15 residues.

This chain uses TRBV30 with TRBJ1-1; 10 bases match TRBD1. Germline CDR1 and CDR2: GTSNPN and SVGIG (reference sequence). The V gene end was trimmed by 5 bases and the J gene end by 7 bases; junction bases not matched to a gene: 13. CDR3 length equals 15 residues. The CDR3 reads CAWRSRDRGRGEAFF. CDR3 sequence (DNA): TGTGCCTGGCGGTCCCGGGACAGGGGAAGGGGTGAAGCTTTCTTT.